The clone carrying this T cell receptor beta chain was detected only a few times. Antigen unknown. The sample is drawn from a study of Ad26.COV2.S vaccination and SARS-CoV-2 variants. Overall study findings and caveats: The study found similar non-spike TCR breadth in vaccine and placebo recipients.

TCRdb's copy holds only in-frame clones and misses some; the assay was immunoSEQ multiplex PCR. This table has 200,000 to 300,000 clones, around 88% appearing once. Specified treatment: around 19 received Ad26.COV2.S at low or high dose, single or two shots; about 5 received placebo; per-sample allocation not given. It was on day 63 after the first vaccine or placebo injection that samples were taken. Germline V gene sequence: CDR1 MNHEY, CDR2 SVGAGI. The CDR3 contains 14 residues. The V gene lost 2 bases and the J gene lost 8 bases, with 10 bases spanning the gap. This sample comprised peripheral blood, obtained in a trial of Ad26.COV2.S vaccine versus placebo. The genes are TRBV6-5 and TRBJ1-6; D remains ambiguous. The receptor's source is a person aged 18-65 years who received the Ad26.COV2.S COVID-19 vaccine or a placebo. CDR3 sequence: CASSYEGTHSPLHF. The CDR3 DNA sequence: TGTGCCAGCAGTTACGAGGGTACCCATTCACCCCTCCACTTT.